A selection of T cell receptor beta chains follows, all from one sample in a study of CD8 T cells in ankylosing spondylitis. A single record per CDR3 protein comes from TCRdb applying MiXCR to the 5' RACE reads. The sample shows 150,000 to 200,000 distinct CDR3 sequences, around 9.6% of them seen only once. Sequencing was done on a sample of blood, either unsorted or a sorted T cell fraction (not recorded which). The receptors stem from a female donor with ankylosing spondylitis or in good health (not recorded which). CDR3s include the opening cysteine and the closing phenylalanine or tryptophan. D genes are given only for firm matches. Clone size is shown for a subset of rows, as once, few, many or a class of expanded clone.

V gene	clone size	D gene	J gene	CDR3 protein	CDR3 DNA
TRBV27	NA	TRBD1	TRBJ1-5	CASRTGAYSNQPQHF	TGTGCCAGCAGAACAGGGGCCTATAGCAATCAGCCCCAGCATTTT
TRBV7-9	many	TRBD1	TRBJ1-2	CASSPSGQGKDGYTF	TGTGCCAGCAGCCCGAGTGGACAGGGCAAGGATGGCTACACCTTC
TRBV6-2/TRBV6-3	many	NA	TRBJ2-6	CASSPTGSGANVLTF	TGTGCCAGCAGTCCCACAGGGTCTGGGGCCAACGTCCTGACTTTC
TRBV19	few	NA	TRBJ2-2	CASSIVDAGELFF	TGTGCCAGTAGTATAGTGGATGCCGGGGAGCTGTTTTTT
TRBV9	NA	TRBD2	TRBJ2-7	CASSVAISGSGEQYF	TGTGCCAGCAGCGTAGCTATCAGCGGGAGCGGAGAGCAGTACTTC
TRBV13	once	TRBD2	TRBJ2-1	CASRLAGGPYNEQFF	TGTGCCAGCAGACTAGCGGGAGGCCCCTACAATGAGCAGTTCTTC
TRBV20-1	NA	NA	TRBJ1-2	CSAGGTFQTPYGYTF	TGCAGTGCTGGCGGGACATTCCAAACCCCCTATGGCTACACCTTC
TRBV7-9	NA	NA	TRBJ1-2	CASSFPGYTF	TGTGCCAGCAGCTTCCCGGGCTACACCTTC
TRBV5-1	NA	NA	TRBJ2-1	CASSLDSSSVFF	TGCGCCAGCAGCTTGGATTCGTCCAGCGTGTTCTTC
TRBV12-3/TRBV12-4	few	NA	TRBJ1-2	CASSLSGASHYGYTF	TGTGCCAGCAGTTTGTCCGGGGCTTCGCACTATGGCTACACCTTC
TRBV4-3	many	NA	TRBJ1-1	CASSQDRRQGNTEAFF	TGCGCCAGCAGCCAAGATCGGAGGCAGGGCAATACTGAAGCTTTCTTT
TRBV6-5	few	TRBD2	TRBJ2-2	CASSYLALAETGELFF	TGTGCCAGCAGTTACTTGGCACTAGCGGAAACCGGGGAGCTGTTTTTT
TRBV5-1	few	NA	TRBJ1-4	CASSLADNEKLFF	TGCGCCAGCAGCTTGGCAGATAATGAAAAACTGTTTTTT
TRBV27	NA	NA	TRBJ1-3	CASSGSSGNTIYF	TGTGCCAGCAGTGGGAGCTCTGGAAACACCATATATTTT
TRBV21-1	few	NA	TRBJ2-4	CASRNLRFRVAKNIQYF	TGTGCCAGCAGAAATCTGCGTTTCAGGGTAGCCAAAAACATTCAGTACTTC
TRBV4-1	NA	TRBD2	TRBJ2-7	CASSPGAGLLGTYEQYF	TGCGCCAGCAGCCCGGGAGCGGGATTACTCGGGACCTACGAGCAGTACTTC
TRBV10-3	NA	TRBD2	TRBJ2-4	CAISESTSAKNIQYF	TGTGCCATCAGTGAGTCGACTAGCGCCAAAAACATTCAGTACTTC
TRBV2	NA	NA	TRBJ2-5	CANVLFRQAQETQYF	TGTGCCAACGTACTGTTTAGACAGGCTCAAGAGACCCAGTACTTC
TRBV9	few	NA	TRBJ2-7	CASSVGGGRNEQYF	TGTGCCAGCAGCGTGGGGGGGGGCCGGAACGAGCAGTACTTC
TRBV6-1	few	NA	TRBJ1-1	CASGDTGAGNTEAFF	TGTGCCAGCGGTGACACGGGGGCTGGGAACACTGAAGCTTTCTTT
TRBV29-1	many	NA	TRBJ1-4	CSVDGGPTNEKLFF	TGCAGCGTTGACGGGGGCCCAACTAATGAAAAACTGTTTTTT
TRBV5-1	many	NA	TRBJ2-3	CARPPSAHGTDTQYF	TGCGCCAGGCCACCTTCGGCGCATGGCACAGATACGCAGTATTTT
TRBV4-2	few	NA	TRBJ2-7	CASSLLRGQYEQYF	TGTGCCAGCAGCCTACTAAGAGGGCAATACGAGCAGTACTTC
TRBV20-1	few	NA	TRBJ2-3	CSATKNGEFTDTQYF	TGCAGTGCTACCAAAAACGGGGAGTTCACAGATACGCAGTATTTT
TRBV4-3	many	NA	TRBJ2-5	CASSQELDVPETQYF	TGCGCCAGCAGCCAAGAGTTGGACGTCCCAGAGACCCAGTACTTC
TRBV30	many	NA	TRBJ2-1	CAWSGNYNEQFF	TGTGCCTGGAGTGGAAACTACAATGAGCAGTTCTTC
TRBV10-1	many	NA	TRBJ1-1	CASSDRGTEAFF	TGCGCCAGCAGTGACAGGGGTACTGAAGCTTTCTTT
TRBV10-3	NA	NA	TRBJ2-5	CAISDSGGQETQYF	TGTGCCATCAGTGACAGCGGAGGGCAAGAGACCCAGTACTTC
TRBV24-1	few	NA	TRBJ2-5	CATSDRTERETQYF	TGTGCCACCAGTGATAGAACGGAGCGAGAGACCCAGTACTTC
TRBV7-6	NA	TRBD2	TRBJ2-7	CASSLSTSGTGEQYF	TGTGCCAGCAGCTTATCGACTAGCGGGACCGGCGAGCAGTACTTC